Shown below are 23 T cell receptor beta chains from a single sample sequenced in a study of response to subunit inactivated influenza vaccine. One entry per CDR3 protein, called by TCRdb with MiXCR from the RT-PCR reads. The table lists some 640,000 distinct CDR3 sequences, 14% of them singletons. This specimen was PBMCs from blood, taken roughly 2 weeks before vaccination. The origin of the receptors is a man aged 50 to 59 who received an inactivated influenza vaccine.

The V and J genes are TRBV3-1 and TRBJ1-1, with D hard to call. The CDR3 is 16 amino acids. Trimming removed 1 base from V and 1 base from J, with 13 bases in between. From germline, CDR1 is LGHDT and CDR2 YNNKEL (reference sequence). The CDR3 region is CASSQVLLTENTEAFF. CDR3 in DNA: TGTGCCAGCAGCCAAGTCTTGTTGACGGAGAACACTGAAGCTTTCTTT.

This chain links TRBV28 with TRBJ1-4; 7 bases are shared with TRBD1. V lost 5 bases to trimming and J lost 4 bases; unmatched junction nucleotides: 7. CDR3 size: 15 residues. The germline gives CDR1 MDHEN, CDR2 SYDVKM. This CDR3 reads CASSAPGQINEKLFF. In DNA, the CDR3 is TGTGCCAGCAGTGCCCCGGGACAGATTAATGAAAAACTGTTTTTT.

This clonotype was seen a handful of times. The chain recombines TRBV2 with TRBJ1-1; D is ambiguous. The CDR3 contains 13 residues. The V gene lost 4 bases and the J gene lost 11 bases, with 17 bases spanning the gap. Germline values: CDR1 SNHLY, CDR2 FYNNEI. The DNA of the CDR3 is TGTGCCAGCAGTGTGGTCGCAGGCTGGTCGGCTTTCTTT. It yields the protein CASSVVAGWSAFF.

This clonotype appeared a few times. This chain joins TRBV20-1 and TRBJ1-1; unclear D gene. Trimming shortened V by 0 bases and J by 8 bases, and 13 bases separated the two germline ends. The CDR3 contains 13 residues. CDR1 DFQATT and CDR2 SNEGSKA come from the germline V gene (reference sequence). For the CDR3, the DNA is TGCAGTGCTAGAGATAACCCCTCCCAGGAAGCTTTCTTT. Its protein product is CSARDNPSQEAFF.

This clonotype was observed at least ten times. J is TRBJ2-3 and V is TRBV7-2; TRBD2 agrees at 8 bases. Germline V gene sequence: CDR1 SGHTA, CDR2 FQGNSA. The V and J ends lost 5 bases and 9 bases, in that order; junction bases with no gene match: 13. This CDR3 spans 15 amino acids. The CDR3 coding sequence is TGTGCCAGCAGCGAAGACGGGACTAGTTTCGACACGCAGTATTTT. It translates to CASSEDGTSFDTQYF.

This sequence joins TRBV4-2 and TRBJ2-2, with D perhaps TRBD1 or TRBD2 (6 bases each). V was trimmed by 2 bases and J by 3 bases, leaving 13 bases between them. Germline CDR1 LGHNA, CDR2 YNFKEQ. The CDR3 contains 16 residues. The DNA for the CDR3 is TGTGCCAGCAGCCAACTGGGGGGCCGGGACACCGGGGAGCTGTTTTTT. Translating it yields CASSQLGGRDTGELFF.

CDR3 sequence: CASSVEPGRAQETQYF. CDR3 DNA: TGTGCCAGCAGCGTAGAGCCCGGGAGGGCTCAAGAGACCCAGTACTTC. The chain has TRBV9 and TRBJ2-5; TRBD2 agrees at 8 bases. Germline V gene sequence: CDR1 SGDLS, CDR2 YYNGEE. CDR3 length: 16 amino acids. Trimming cost V 0 bases and J 2 bases; bases outside gene matches: 6.

This clonotype was seen a handful of times. V usage is TRBV7-2 and J usage is TRBJ2-5; 7 bases are shared with TRBD1. The CDR3 extends over 13 amino acids. CDR1 and CDR2 from the germline V gene are SGHTA and FQGNSA. The ends lost 6 bases at V and 2 bases at J; junction bases unmatched: 3. The CDR3 spells CASSTGEQETQYF. The DNA for the CDR3 is TGTGCCAGCAGTACAGGGGAACAAGAGACCCAGTACTTC.

This chain joins TRBV30 and TRBJ2-5; 10 nucleotides align to TRBD2. This CDR3 comprises 15 residues. V trimming: 2 bases; J trimming: 0 bases; junction bases outside the gene matches: 3. Per the germline V gene, CDR1 is GTSNPN and CDR2 is SVGIG (reference sequence). As DNA, the CDR3 is TGTGCCTGGAGTCAGACTAGCGGGTACCAAGAGACCCAGTACTTC. It is translated as CAWSQTSGYQETQYF.

The V and J genes are TRBV7-2 and TRBJ2-7, with TRBD2 identical over 10 bases. CDR3 length: 15 amino acids. In germline, CDR1 is SGHTA, CDR2 FQGNSA. V shed 5 bases and J 4 bases; nucleotides not matched to a gene: 8. The DNA of the CDR3 is TGTGCCAGCAGCGCTACTAGCGGGGTTTCGTACGAGCAGTACTTC. Translating it yields CASSATSGVSYEQYF. Full variable domain (missing parts from reference TRBV7-2 and TRBJ2-7): GAGVSQSPSNKVTEKGKDVELRCDPISGHTALYWYRQSLGQGLEFLIYFQGNSAPDKSGLPSDRFSAERTGGSVSTLTIQRTQQEDSAVYLCASSATSGVSYEQYFGPGTRLTVT.

This clonotype was found a few times. This chain uses TRBV18 with TRBJ2-7; tentatively, D is TRBD2 (7 bases). Deletions cut 3 bases from V and 3 bases from J, with 12 bases between. The germline gives CDR1 KGHSH, CDR2 LQKENI. This CDR3 is 14 amino acids long. The CDR3 protein is CASSPAGANYEQYF. The CDR3 DNA reads TGTGCCAGCTCACCTGCGGGGGCGAACTACGAGCAGTACTTC.

This rearrangement joins TRBV29-1 to TRBJ1-2; D gene ambiguous. Trimming shortened V by 7 bases and J by 4 bases, and 13 bases separated the two germline ends. The V gene's germline CDR1 is SQVTM and CDR2 ANQGSEA. CDR3 length: 12 residues. The CDR3: CSGHAKGYGYTF. The CDR3 DNA reads as TGCAGCGGGCACGCGAAAGGCTATGGCTACACCTTC. Filled out from reference TRBV29-1 and TRBJ1-2, the complete variable domain reads SAVISQKPSRDICQRGTSLTIQCQVDSQVTMMFWYRQQPGQSLTLIATANQGSEATYESGFVIDKFPISRPNLTFSTLTVSNMSPEDSSIYLCSGHAKGYGYTFGSGTRLTVV.

V usage is TRBV2 and J usage is TRBJ1-2, with a possible D match to TRBD1 (6 bases). V lost 6 bases and J lost 2, with 13 bases in between. The CDR3 has 14 residues. The germline V gene has CDR1 SNHLY and CDR2 FYNNEI. DNA of the CDR3: TGTGCCAGCAGGACAGGTCCCACCAACTATGGCTACACCTTC. Amino acid sequence: CASRTGPTNYGYTF.

This clonotype has a handful of counts. This chain joins TRBV7-2 and TRBJ2-6; D is ambiguous. V was shortened by 0 bases and J by 4 bases, with 10 bases between the two germline ends. The CDR3 spans 16 residues. CDR1 is SGHTA and CDR2 is FQGNSA in the germline V gene. The CDR3 nucleotides read TGTGCCAGCAGCTTAGCGTCTATGCTCGGGGCCAACGTCCTGACTTTC. This encodes CASSLASMLGANVLTF.

V gene TRBV20-1 combines with J gene TRBJ1-5; D unclear. CDR1 and CDR2 from the germline V gene are DFQATT and SNEGSKA (reference sequence). V lost 0 bases and J lost 0, with 9 bases in between. The CDR3 is made up of 15 amino acids. CDR3 sequence: CSAREEAYSNQPQHF. CDR3 nucleotides: TGCAGTGCTAGAGAAGAGGCATATAGCAATCAGCCCCAGCATTTT.

V and J are TRBV27 and TRBJ2-7, with a weak D call TRBD2 (5 bases). This CDR3 contains 13 residues. Deletions cut 8 bases from V and 4 bases from J, with 15 bases between. In germline, CDR1 is MNHEY, CDR2 SMNVEV (reference sequence). The DNA for the CDR3 is TGTGCCAGCGGACCGGGGAGTTTATACGAGCAGTACTTC. Residues: CASGPGSLYEQYF.

The sample holds a few counts of this clonotype. The V gene is TRBV27, the J gene TRBJ2-2, with 8 bases matching TRBD1. The CDR3 contains 13 residues. With 10 bases clipped from V and 6 bases from J, the junction kept 7 bases outside the gene matches. Looked up from germline, CDR1 is MNHEY and CDR2 is SMNVEV (reference sequence). The CDR3 DNA reads TGTGCCACCTCACAGGGGGGCTCCGGGGAGCTGTTTTTT. It yields the protein CATSQGGSGELFF.

The chain recombines TRBV6-5 with TRBJ2-1, with TRBD2 matching over 9 bases. V lost 2 bases and J lost 10; bases outside the gene matches: 15. The CDR3 is 17 amino acids. CDR1 is MNHEY and CDR2 is SVGAGI in the germline V gene. The CDR3 sequence is CASSYGAPAGGIWEQFF. The CDR3 DNA reads as TGTGCCAGCAGTTACGGGGCTCCAGCGGGGGGTATTTGGGAGCAGTTCTTC.

The genes are TRBV7-9 and TRBJ2-3; D not certain. V was clipped by 5 bases and J by 1 base, with 10 bases between them. Per the germline V gene, CDR1 is SEHNR and CDR2 is FQNEAQ (reference sequence). CDR3 length: 14 amino acids. CDR3 amino acids: CASSNVLGTDTQYF. CDR3 sequence (DNA): TGTGCCAGCAGCAACGTTTTAGGCACAGATACGCAGTATTTT.

This chain connects TRBV5-1 to TRBJ2-2; D is unclear. The germline V gene encodes CDR1 SGHRS and CDR2 YFSETQ. The V end lost 4 bases, the J end lost 7 bases, and 8 bases lay between the germline ends. The CDR3 consists of 12 residues. The CDR3 sequence is CASSARSGELFF. CDR3 sequence (DNA): TGCGCCAGCAGCGCCAGGAGCGGGGAGCTGTTTTTT.

CDR3 loop: CASTMGGYQETQYF. The CDR3 nucleotides read TGTGCCAGCACCATGGGGGGGTACCAAGAGACCCAGTACTTC. The chain couples TRBV5-6 to TRBJ2-5, with 7 bases identical to TRBD2. Germline CDR1 reads SGHDT; CDR2 reads YYEEEE. The V and J ends lost 6 bases and 0 bases, in that order; junction bases with no gene match: 5. The CDR3 runs 14 residues.

This clonotype was seen a few times. As DNA, the CDR3 is TGTGCCAGCAGCGTAGTCACGGTCATGAACACTGAAGCTTTCTTT. This sequence encodes CASSVVTVMNTEAFF. The V gene is TRBV9, the J gene TRBJ1-1; the D is unclear. Trimming removed 0 bases at V and 0 bases at J, with 9 bases between. The CDR3 loop spans 15 amino acids. CDR1 is SGDLS and CDR2 is YYNGEE in the germline V gene. Filled out from reference TRBV9 and TRBJ1-1, the complete variable domain reads DSGVTQTPKHLITATGQRVTLRCSPRSGDLSVYWYQQSLDQGLQFLIQYYNGEERAKGNILERFSAQQFPDLHSELNLSSLELGDSALYFCASSVVTVMNTEAFFGQGTRLTVV.

This clonotype was counted between two and nine times. This chain links TRBV4-3 with TRBJ2-1; D perhaps matches TRBD1 (6 bases). The CDR3 runs to 13 residues. Trimming shortened V by 3 bases and J by 11 bases, and 14 bases separated the two germline ends. Germline V gene sequence: CDR1 LGHNA, CDR2 YSLEER. Here the CDR3 DNA reads TGCGCCAGCAGCCAGGCTTTGGGGGCCCAGCAGTTCTTC. Protein sequence: CASSQALGAQQFF.